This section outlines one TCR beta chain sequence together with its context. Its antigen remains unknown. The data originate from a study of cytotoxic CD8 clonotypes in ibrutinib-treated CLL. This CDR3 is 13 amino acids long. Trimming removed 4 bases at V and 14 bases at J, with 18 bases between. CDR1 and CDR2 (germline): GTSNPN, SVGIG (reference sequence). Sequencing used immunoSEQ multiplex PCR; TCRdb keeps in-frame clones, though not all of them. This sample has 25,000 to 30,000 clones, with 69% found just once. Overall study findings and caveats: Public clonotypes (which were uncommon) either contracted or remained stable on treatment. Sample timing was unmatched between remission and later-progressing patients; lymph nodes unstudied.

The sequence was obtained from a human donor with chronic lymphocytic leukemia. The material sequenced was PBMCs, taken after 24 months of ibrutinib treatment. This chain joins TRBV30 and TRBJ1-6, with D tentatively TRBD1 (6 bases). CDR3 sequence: CAWTRGGLGTLHF. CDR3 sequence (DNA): TGTGCCTGGACCCGAGGGGGTCTAGGTACCCTCCACTTT.